What follows are 12 T cell receptor beta chains derived from one specimen sequenced in a study of CD8 T cells in ankylosing spondylitis. TCRdb re-analysed the 5' RACE reads in MiXCR, keeping a single row per CDR3 protein. The table includes fewer than 35,000 distinct CDR3 sequences, more than 30% detected once. Sequencing input: synovial fluid, either unsorted or a sorted T cell fraction (not recorded which). The source is a male donor with ankylosing spondylitis.

The sample holds many counts of this clonotype. This chain uses TRBV14 with TRBJ2-1; 8 nucleotides line up with TRBD2. The CDR3 contains 18 residues. Trimming at V came to 0 bases and at J to 2 bases, leaving 9 bases not matched to a gene. Germline CDR1 SGHDN, CDR2 FVKESK. CDR3 nucleotide sequence: TGTGCCAGCAGCCAAGATCGGGGGCGGGAGGACCCCTACAATGAGCAGTTCTTC. Translating gives CASSQDRGREDPYNEQFF.

This chain uses TRBV12-3 or TRBV12-4 with TRBJ1-1; D not certain. This CDR3 region has 13 residues. V was cut by 5 bases and J by 4 bases, with 11 bases left in between. CDR3 residues: CASSLTLGTEAFF. CDR3 coding DNA: TGTGCCAGCAGTCTTACCCTCGGCACTGAAGCTTTCTTT.

The chain combines TRBV29-1 with TRBJ2-2; TRBD1 agrees at 8 bases. This CDR3 spans 12 amino acids. Germline V CDR1 and CDR2: SQVTM, ANQGSEA. Losses at the gene ends were 7 bases for V and 7 bases for J; bases not matched to a gene: 5. CDR3 DNA sequence: TGCAGCGGGACAGGGAGTATCGGGGAGCTGTTTTTT. Protein sequence: CSGTGSIGELFF.

This clonotype was seen just once. A much more abundant neighbour one base away suggests this may be a read error. The chain links TRBV6-4 to TRBJ2-1; tentative D call: TRBD1 (5 bases). In germline, CDR1 is MRHNA, CDR2 SNTAGT. The CDR3 totals 15 residues. The V gene lost 4 bases and the J gene lost 3 bases, with 13 bases spanning the gap. CDR3: CASSVLTDIYNEQFF. The CDR3 nucleotides are TGTGCCAGCAGTGTCCTAACGGACATCTACAATGAGCAGTTCTTC.

This clonotype was seen only once. The chain combines TRBV9 with TRBJ2-3, with a tentative D call TRBD1 (6 bases). The CDR3 runs 13 residues. CDR1 is SGDLS and CDR2 is YYNGEE in the germline V gene. V was clipped by 3 bases and J by 2 bases, with 7 bases between them. CDR3 protein: CASSDRVTDTQYF. The CDR3 nucleotides are TGTGCCAGCAGCGACAGGGTCACAGATACGCAGTATTTT.

The chain links TRBV24-1 to TRBJ1-4; TRBD1 aligns across 7 bases. The CDR3 sequence is 16 residues long. The V segment lost 4 bases and the J segment 0 bases; nucleotides outside the gene matches: 4. The germline gives CDR1 KGHDR, CDR2 SFDVKD. The CDR3 is CATSERQGPTNEKLFF. In DNA form, the CDR3 reads TGTGCCACCAGTGAACGACAGGGACCAACTAATGAAAAACTGTTTTTT.

This clonotype was detected many times. The chain has TRBV4-1 and TRBJ2-1, with 9 bases matching TRBD1. V lost 1 base, J lost 4 bases, and 8 bases stayed unmatched. This CDR3 has 17 residues. In germline, CDR1 is MGHRA, CDR2 YSYEKL. CDR3 sequence: CASSQVSGQGPYNEQFF. In DNA, the CDR3 is TGCGCCAGCAGCCAAGTTTCGGGACAGGGTCCGTACAATGAGCAGTTCTTC.

The rearrangement joins TRBV20-1 to TRBJ1-1, with TRBD1 identical over 9 bases. The length of the CDR3 is 15 residues. V shed 3 bases, J shed 1 base, and the junction held 6 bases outside the gene matches. Per the germline V gene, CDR1 is DFQATT and CDR2 is SNEGSKA (reference sequence). The CDR3 DNA reads TGCAGTGCTAGGGATGGGGACAGGGAGAACACTGAAGCTTTCTTT. Protein: CSARDGDRENTEAFF.

Only one count was recorded for this clonotype. This chain connects TRBV7-8 to TRBJ1-6; tentative D call: TRBD1 (5 bases). The CDR3 loop spans 16 amino acids. Trimming cost V 2 bases and J 10 bases, with 18 bases left between them. Germline CDR1 reads SGHVS; CDR2 reads FQNEAQ. The CDR3, as DNA: TGTGCCAGCAGCTTAAGCCCGCAGGGAAGTGGGTCACCCCTCCACTTT. Translating it yields CASSLSPQGSGSPLHF.

This clonotype was found a few times. The chain has TRBV4-1 and TRBJ1-3, with D unclear. The germline V gene encodes CDR1 MGHRA and CDR2 YSYEKL. The V and J ends lost 2 bases and 2 bases respectively, with 10 bases between them. This CDR3 region has 15 residues. The DNA for the CDR3 is TGCGCCAGCAGCCAAAACTACAAACCTGGAAACACCATATATTTT. It encodes CASSQNYKPGNTIYF.

This clonotype was recorded at least ten times. The V call is TRBV24-1, the J call TRBJ2-7; D gene unclear. V was trimmed by 0 bases and J by 5 bases, leaving 4 bases between them. Germline assignment: CDR1 KGHDR and CDR2 SFDVKD. The CDR3 is made up of 12 amino acids. The CDR3 nucleotides read TGTGCCACCAGTGATTTGGGCGACGAGCAGTACTTC. It codes for CATSDLGDEQYF.

The chain couples TRBV6-1 to TRBJ2-7; D uncertain. V was trimmed by 2 bases and J by 1 base, leaving 9 bases between them. Germline assignment: CDR1 MNHNS and CDR2 SASEGT. The CDR3 has 14 amino acids. CDR3 in DNA: TGTGCCAGCAGTGAAATCAGTACGTCCTACGAGCAGTACGTC. Translating gives CASSEISTSYEQYV.